What follows are 21 T cell receptor beta chains derived from one specimen sequenced in a study of spatial heterogeneity in lung cancer. Study-wide points: Counts that tracked tumor mutation counts were those of expanded intratumoral alpha and beta TCRs.

TCRdb reprocessed the 5' RACE reads via MiXCR and lists one record per CDR3 protein. This sample has about 6,300 distinct CDR3 sequences, with 1% to 1.5% found just once. Time point denoted: sample taken at primary tumor resection. Antigens of these TCRs are unknown. Here the sequenced sample was lung tumor tissue, taken at surgery. The receptors here all came from a male donor with early-stage non-small cell lung cancer.

The table lists this clonotype with many counts. V usage is TRBV7-2 and J usage is TRBJ2-7, with a possible D match to TRBD1 (5 bases). Per the germline V gene, CDR1 is SGHTA and CDR2 is FQGNSA. This CDR3 comprises 14 residues. The V and J ends lost 6 bases and 2 bases respectively, with 14 bases between them. The CDR3 DNA is TGTGCCAGCAGTCAATCCCAGGGCCCCTACGAGCAGTACTTC. It yields the protein CASSQSQGPYEQYF. Combining the CDR3 with reference TRBV7-2 and TRBJ2-7 gives the whole variable domain GAGVSQSPSNKVTEKGKDVELRCDPISGHTALYWYRQSLGQGLEFLIYFQGNSAPDKSGLPSDRFSAERTGGSVSTLTIQRTQQEDSAVYLCASSQSQGPYEQYFGPGTRLTVT.

This clonotype was observed at least ten times. This chain uses TRBV7-2 with TRBJ1-3, with D perhaps matching TRBD1 (5 bases). The CDR3 is 13 amino acids. The V end was cut by 3 bases, the J end by 2 bases, with 5 bases between. Germline V gene sequence: CDR1 SGHTA, CDR2 FQGNSA. The CDR3 region has the DNA TGTGCCAGCAGCTTGGGGGCTGGAAACACCATATATTTT. It is translated as CASSLGAGNTIYF. The entire variable domain, with the rest obtained from reference TRBV7-2 and TRBJ1-3, is as follows: GAGVSQSPSNKVTEKGKDVELRCDPISGHTALYWYRQSLGQGLEFLIYFQGNSAPDKSGLPSDRFSAERTGGSVSTLTIQRTQQEDSAVYLCASSLGAGNTIYFGEGSWLTVV.

The table lists this clonotype with many counts. This chain links TRBV5-4 with TRBJ2-1; 7 nucleotides match TRBD1. Looked up from germline, CDR1 is SGHNT and CDR2 is YYREEE (reference sequence). The junction had 6 bases not matched to a gene; V was cut back by 4 bases and J by 8 bases. CDR3 size: 13 residues. This chain's CDR3 is CASSIEGAHEQFF. CDR3 coding DNA: TGTGCCAGCAGCATCGAGGGGGCGCATGAGCAGTTCTTC.

Ten or more counts support this clonotype. This rearrangement joins TRBV7-3 to TRBJ2-7; D gene uncertain. The CDR3 is 13 amino acids. Germline CDR1 SGHTA, CDR2 FQGTGA. V dropped 2 bases and J dropped 7 bases, with 12 bases sitting between them. DNA for the CDR3: TGTGCCAGCAGCTTAGGGTGGATGGGTGAGCAGTACTTC. Amino acids: CASSLGWMGEQYF.

This clonotype was detected ten times or more. The chain uses TRBV6-2 or TRBV6-3 and TRBJ1-1; 9 bases match TRBD1. Losses at the gene ends were 4 bases for V and 4 bases for J; bases not matched to a gene: 7. The CDR3 has 15 residues. Germline lookup yields CDR1 MNHEY and CDR2 SVGEGT. CDR3: CASSFTGGGGTEAFF. CDR3 nucleotide sequence: TGTGCCAGCAGTTTTACAGGGGGCGGGGGCACTGAAGCTTTCTTT.

In its sample, this clonotype ranks as large (0.1 to 1%). This chain connects TRBV24-1 to TRBJ2-3, with 8 bases fitting TRBD1. Per the germline V gene, CDR1 is KGHDR and CDR2 is SFDVKD. The V and J ends lost 1 base and 6 bases, in that order; junction bases with no gene match: 2. The CDR3 has 14 residues. CDR3: CATSDFGTGDTQYF. Written as DNA, the CDR3 is TGTGCCACCAGTGATTTCGGGACAGGCGATACGCAGTATTTT.

Many counts were recorded for this clonotype. This chain joins TRBV12-3 or TRBV12-4 and TRBJ2-3; possible D gene TRBD2, 6 bases. V lost 5 bases and J lost 1, with 19 bases in between. This CDR3 has 17 amino acids. The CDR3, as DNA: TGTGCCAGCAGTCTGGCTTTGTCGGGGGTCGGCACAGATACGCAGTATTTT. Its translation is CASSLALSGVGTDTQYF.

This clonotype was counted many times. The chain links TRBV5-6 to TRBJ1-2; 10 bases map to TRBD1. This CDR3 is built from 15 residues. Germline V gives CDR1 SGHDT, CDR2 YYEEEE. The ends lost 1 base at V and 4 bases at J; junction bases unmatched: 4. CDR3 DNA sequence: TGTGCCAGCAGCTTGCGGACAGGGGGTGGCTATGGCTACACCTTC. Its translation is CASSLRTGGGYGYTF.

This clonotype is deemed medium-sized (0.01 to 0.1%). The CDR3 is CASSLGTSGGTDTQYF. In DNA form, the CDR3 reads TGTGCCAGCAGCTTAGGGACTAGCGGGGGGACAGATACGCAGTATTTT. The V gene is TRBV7-2, the J gene TRBJ2-3, with TRBD2 matching over 14 bases. The trim removed 1 base at V and 3 bases at J, leaving 0 bases unmatched. The CDR3 sequence is 16 residues long. Germline CDR1 SGHTA, CDR2 FQGNSA.

This clonotype is labeled medium-sized. This chain links TRBV5-4 with TRBJ2-7; 11 nucleotides agree with TRBD1. The germline gives CDR1 SGHNT, CDR2 YYREEE (reference sequence). After removal of 4 bases from V and 6 bases from J, the junction contained 9 bases not matched to a gene. There are 15 residues in the CDR3. In nucleotides, the CDR3 is TGTGCCAGCAGCGCGGGACAGGGGGGATCCAGCGAGCAGTACTTC. Residues: CASSAGQGGSSEQYF.

This clonotype has at least ten counts. This chain links TRBV12-3 or TRBV12-4 with TRBJ1-1; no clear D gene. This CDR3 has 13 residues. The V end lost 3 bases, the J end lost 5 bases, and 10 bases lay between the germline ends. The CDR3 is CASSFGGGTEAFF. The CDR3 region has the DNA TGTGCCAGCAGTTTCGGCGGAGGAACTGAAGCTTTCTTT.

This clonotype rates as medium-sized. This chain joins TRBV9 and TRBJ1-1, with D unclear. The CDR3 consists of 13 residues. Germline V CDR1 and CDR2: SGDLS, YYNGEE. Trimming took 1 base from V and 3 from J, leaving 7 bases between them. CDR3 residues: CASSVRRDTEAFF. As DNA, the CDR3 is TGTGCCAGCAGCGTAAGGCGCGACACTGAAGCTTTCTTT.

This clonotype was recorded at least ten times. Since a much larger clone is just one base distant, this may be a read error. The V and J genes are TRBV7-9 and TRBJ1-4; D gene ambiguous. Germline values: CDR1 SEHNR, CDR2 FQNEAQ (reference sequence). The ends were cut back, 5 bases at V and 8 bases at J, with 12 bases in the middle. This CDR3 spans 13 amino acids. DNA for the CDR3: TGTGCCAGCAGCCGTACGGGAGGAGAAAAACTGTTTTTT. Translated: CASSRTGGEKLFF.

This clonotype has at least ten counts. V gene TRBV11-2 combines with J gene TRBJ1-5; D possibly corresponds to TRBD1 (6 bases). Trimming removed 0 bases at V and 5 bases at J, with 11 bases between. This CDR3 contains 15 residues. The V gene's germline CDR1 is SGHAT and CDR2 FQNNGV. CDR3 amino acids: CASSLEQGLDQPQHF. In DNA, the CDR3 is TGTGCCAGCAGCTTAGAACAGGGATTAGATCAGCCCCAGCATTTT.

This clonotype was seen at least ten times. This chain joins TRBV2 and TRBJ1-1; D might be TRBD1 (6 bases). Trimming removed 5 bases at V and 0 bases at J, with 13 bases between. CDR1 SNHLY and CDR2 FYNNEI come from the germline V gene. This CDR3 contains 15 residues. CDR3 nucleotide sequence: TGTGCCAGCAGTCAGGACAGAACCATGAACACTGAAGCTTTCTTT. Protein sequence: CASSQDRTMNTEAFF.

By sample share, this clonotype is medium-sized. V gene TRBV29-1 combines with J gene TRBJ2-3, with D uncertain. The CDR3 totals 10 residues. The ends were cut back, 3 bases at V and 14 bases at J, with 12 bases in the middle. Germline CDR1 reads SQVTM; CDR2 reads ANQGSEA. CDR3 sequence: CSVDPGSRYF. DNA for the CDR3: TGCAGCGTTGATCCAGGTTCAAGGTATTTT.

This clonotype has a count of ten or more. V usage is TRBV5-4 and J usage is TRBJ2-1, with 7 bases fitting TRBD1. Germline V gene sequence: CDR1 SGHNT, CDR2 YYREEE (reference sequence). This CDR3 comprises 15 residues. With 0 bases clipped from V and 6 bases from J, the junction kept 6 bases outside the gene matches. The CDR3 coding sequence is TGTGCCAGCAGCTTGGAAAAGGGGGCGGCCAATGAGCAGTTCTTC. Translation: CASSLEKGAANEQFF.

This clonotype is classed as medium-sized. This chain connects TRBV12-3 or TRBV12-4 to TRBJ2-2; D is uncertain. Trimming removed 1 base at V and 7 bases at J, with 7 bases between. The CDR3 has 13 amino acids. The CDR3 here is CASSLELYGELFF. CDR3 nucleotide sequence: TGTGCCAGCAGTTTAGAACTATACGGGGAGCTGTTTTTT.

This clonotype was seen at least ten times. The genes are TRBV27 and TRBJ2-7, with TRBD1 matching 7 bases. This CDR3 is built from 13 residues. Germline V gene lookup returns CDR1 MNHEY and CDR2 SMNVEV (reference sequence). After removal of 5 bases from V and 1 base from J, the junction contained 2 bases not matched to a gene. In DNA, the CDR3 is TGTGCCAGCAGTACAGGGGCGTCCTACGAGCAGTACTTC. It codes for CASSTGASYEQYF.

Ten or more counts support this clonotype. This may be a read error, as it is one base from a much larger clone. For the CDR3, the DNA is TGCAGTGCTCTCAGGACTAGCGGGGGGTGTTCCTACGAGCAGTACTTC. This gives the protein CSALRTSGGCSYEQYF. The chain couples TRBV20-1 to TRBJ2-7; 14 nucleotides agree with TRBD2. Germline V gene sequence: CDR1 DFQATT, CDR2 SNEGSKA (reference sequence). Germline trimming cut 5 bases from V and 1 base from J; bases unmatched to any gene: 7. The length of the CDR3 is 16 residues.

This clonotype was counted ten times or more. The chain has TRBV28 and TRBJ1-5; D perhaps matches TRBD1 (5 bases). Looked up from germline, CDR1 is MDHEN and CDR2 is SYDVKM. The CDR3 covers 12 residues. V was cut by 6 bases and J by 5 bases, with 8 bases left in between. In DNA, the CDR3 is TGTGCCAGCAGCGGAGGGGATCAGCCCCAGCATTTT. It encodes CASSGGDQPQHF.